The next 3 T cell receptor beta chains were all read from a single sample in a study of graft-versus-host responses after intestinal transplantation. The assay was immunoSEQ multiplex PCR, and TCRdb's table has in-frame clones only and misses some. The sample contains approximately 1,000 clones, roughly 80% of which appear only once. Both intraepithelial and lamina propria lymphocytes were released by processing graft tissue. Here the sequenced sample was ileum tissue, taken 7 days after intestinal transplantation. These receptors were taken from a human patient who received an intestinal transplant, so some T cells may come from the graft donor.

Here the CDR3 reads CASGGANTGELFF. CDR3 DNA: TGCGCCAGCGGGGGGGCGAACACCGGGGAGCTGTTTTTT. The chain joins TRBV5-1 to TRBJ2-2; 7 bases match TRBD2. V lost 7 bases and J lost 0; bases outside the gene matches: 0. This CDR3 has 13 residues. Germline V gene lookup returns CDR1 SGHRS and CDR2 YFSETQ.

The chain links TRBV28 to TRBJ1-1; no definite D call. The CDR3 has 15 amino acids. V lost 5 bases, J lost 0 bases, and 13 bases lay in between. Germline assignment: CDR1 MDHEN and CDR2 SYDVKM. CDR3 amino acids: CASSPIGIMNTEAFF. The CDR3 DNA reads as TGTGCCAGCAGTCCTATAGGGATTATGAACACTGAAGCTTTCTTT.

The gene calls are TRBV7-9 and TRBJ2-7; D is possibly TRBD2 (7 bases). The germline CDR1 and CDR2 sequences are SEHNR and FQNEAQ (reference sequence). Trimming shortened V by 5 bases and J by 6 bases, and 23 bases separated the two germline ends. This CDR3 contains 16 residues. The CDR3 DNA reads TGTGCCAGCAGCCGGAGGGGGGGTTACGCTTTCGGCGAGCAGTACTTC. Protein sequence: CASSRRGGYAFGEQYF.